This T cell receptor beta chain derives from a study of blood T cell repertoires in COVID-19. In germline, CDR1 is LNHNV, CDR2 YYDKDF (reference sequence). CDR3 length equals 15 residues. V dropped 2 bases and J dropped 5; count of bases not matched to a gene: 7. Measured with immunoSEQ multiplex PCR; TCRdb has only the in-frame clones, and not every one. Of over 100,000 clones in the sample, nearly 90% are singletons; the top ten hold approximately 2%. The source is a man aged 45-65 years with active COVID-19. Sequencing was carried out using peripheral blood. J is TRBJ2-7 and V is TRBV15, with 9 nucleotides matching TRBD1. The CDR3 DNA reads TGTGCCACCAGCAGACCCGGGACAGGGTTGAACGAGCAGTACTTC. It encodes CATSRPGTGLNEQYF.